The 32 T cell receptor beta chains below were found in one sample sequenced in a study of blood T cells in healthy people across ages. The authors ran a second PCR of about 6 to 11 cycles using a sample-barcoded 5' primer and a J-beta primer mix. A single record per CDR3 protein comes from TCRdb applying MiXCR to the 5' RACE reads. Of hundreds of thousands of distinct CDR3 sequences in the sample, 25% to 30% were seen once. Sequencing was carried out using blood. Source of these receptors: a woman between 65 and 79 years old in good health.

The table lists this clonotype with a few counts. V usage is TRBV7-6 and J usage is TRBJ2-7, with a possible D match to TRBD1 (7 bases). Germline loops: CDR1 SGHVS, CDR2 FNYEAQ. The V end lost 5 bases, the J end lost 2 bases, and 13 bases lay between the germline ends. The CDR3 covers 14 residues. The CDR3 loop is CASSPGGTAYEQYF. In DNA form, the CDR3 reads TGTGCCAGCAGCCCTGGAGGGACAGCCTACGAGCAGTACTTC.

This clonotype turned up a few times. This rearrangement joins TRBV29-1 to TRBJ1-6; no reliable D call. The V and J ends lost 4 bases and 3 bases respectively, with 7 bases between them. The CDR3 runs 13 residues. Germline V gene lookup returns CDR1 SQVTM and CDR2 ANQGSEA. Here the CDR3 reads CSVARDYNSPLHF. The CDR3 nucleotides are TGCAGCGTTGCAAGGGACTATAATTCACCCCTCCACTTT.

The chain recombines TRBV3-1 with TRBJ2-1; 7 bases align to TRBD2. Trimming at V came to 4 bases and at J to 6 bases, leaving 6 bases not matched to a gene. Germline CDR1 LGHDT, CDR2 YNNKEL (reference sequence). CDR3 size: 14 residues. CDR3 protein: CASSLTGTTNEQFF. The CDR3 nucleotides are TGTGCCAGCAGCCTTACCGGGACTACCAATGAGCAGTTCTTC.

This sequence joins TRBV28 and TRBJ2-5; no reliable D call. The DNA end lines up better with TRBJ2-1; the J call may be wrong. CDR1 MDHEN and CDR2 SYDVKM come from the germline V gene. This CDR3 has 12 amino acids. The CDR3 region has the DNA TGTGCCAGCAGCCCTCCGTCGGCCGAGCAGTTCTTC. This gives the protein CASSPPSAEQFF.

In the case of this clonotype: One end of the junction is discordant with germline, which a read error may explain. The rearrangement links TRBV7-8 to TRBJ2-7; TRBD2 is a possible D gene (5 bases). There are 15 residues in the CDR3. Per the germline V gene, CDR1 is SGHVS and CDR2 is FQNEAQ. The CDR3 loop reads CAGSLSRAEGREQYF. The CDR3 DNA is TGTGCCGGCAGCTTATCACGGGCTGAGGGAAGGGAGCAGTACTTC.

The rearrangement joins TRBV9 to TRBJ2-3, with 10 bases matching TRBD1. From germline, CDR1 is SGDLS and CDR2 YYNGEE. The CDR3 runs to 18 residues. V lost 3 bases and J lost 2; bases outside the gene matches: 12. This chain's CDR3 is CASSAQKGQGSNTDTQYF. In DNA form, the CDR3 reads TGTGCCAGCAGCGCCCAAAAGGGACAGGGGTCCAACACAGATACGCAGTATTTT. Full variable domain (outside the CDR3, taken from reference TRBV9 and TRBJ2-3): DSGVTQTPKHLITATGQRVTLRCSPRSGDLSVYWYQQSLDQGLQFLIQYYNGEERAKGNILERFSAQQFPDLHSELNLSSLELGDSALYFCASSAQKGQGSNTDTQYFGPGTRLTVL.

The chain recombines TRBV7-9 with TRBJ2-3; D gene unclear. V gave up 5 bases and J gave up 6 bases, with 15 bases separating them. The CDR3 sequence is 14 residues long. Germline-derived CDR1 and CDR2 are SEHNR and FQNEAQ (reference sequence). The CDR3 loop reads CASSPGLPADTQYF. As DNA, the CDR3 is TGTGCCAGCAGCCCGGGCCTCCCGGCGGATACGCAGTATTTT. Full variable domain (rest looked up from reference TRBV7-9 and TRBJ2-3): DTGVSQNPRHKITKRGQNVTFRCDPISEHNRLYWYRQTLGQGPEFLTYFQNEAQLEKSRLLSDRFSAERPKGSFSTLEIQRTEQGDSAMYLCASSPGLPADTQYFGPGTRLTVL.

This clonotype has a single count. The chain has TRBV28 and TRBJ2-1; the match to TRBD2 covers 10 bases. The last part of the DNA fits TRBJ2-7 better; the J call may be wrong. Germline CDR1 MDHEN, CDR2 SYDVKM. The CDR3 contains 15 residues. CDR3 residues: CASYSLAGGLYEQYF. Written as DNA, the CDR3 is TGTGCCAGCTACTCCTTAGCGGGGGGTTTGTACGAGCAGTACTTC.

This chain joins TRBV20-1 and TRBJ1-2, with D uncertain. The ends were cut back, 3 bases at V and 7 bases at J, with 12 bases in the middle. Looked up from germline, CDR1 is DFQATT and CDR2 is SNEGSKA (reference sequence). The CDR3 totals 12 residues. The CDR3 bases are TGCAGTGCTAGGACTGATATGGGTGGCTACACCTTC. As protein: CSARTDMGGYTF.

In this sample, this clonotype turned up a few times. This sequence joins TRBV7-9 and TRBJ1-3; tentative D call: TRBD1 (5 bases). CDR1 SEHNR and CDR2 FQNEAQ come from the germline V gene (reference sequence). The CDR3 is 12 residues long. Trimming stripped 8 bases from V and 5 bases from J, with 10 bases between. CDR3 nucleotides: TGTGCCAGCGACCGGGGCAGAAACACCATATATTTT. Translating it yields CASDRGRNTIYF.

V and J are TRBV9 and TRBJ2-1, with D uncertain. Germline V gives CDR1 SGDLS, CDR2 YYNGEE. The CDR3 has 13 residues. V was pared by 0 bases and J by 6 bases, with 7 bases between. Written as DNA, the CDR3 is TGTGCCAGCAGCGTAGCCCGAGCCAATGAGCAGTTCTTC. Translating it yields CASSVARANEQFF.

The table lists this clonotype with a few counts. This chain connects TRBV3-1 to TRBJ1-1; D perhaps matches TRBD1 (5 bases). The germline V and J ends were trimmed by 1 base and 6 bases, with 12 bases remaining between them. Germline values: CDR1 LGHDT, CDR2 YNNKEL (reference sequence). The CDR3 length is 14 residues. The CDR3 bases are TGTGCCAGCAGCCAAGGATCCTCGGGGGCTGAAGCTTTCTTT. Translated, it gives CASSQGSSGAEAFF.

The chain uses TRBV4-1 and TRBJ1-6, with a possible D match to TRBD1 (5 bases). The CDR3 is 15 residues long. With 0 bases removed from V and 7 bases from J, the gap between germline ends came to 10 bases. Germline values: CDR1 MGHRA, CDR2 YSYEKL. CDR3 sequence: CASSQDRGANSPLHF. The DNA of the CDR3 is TGCGCCAGCAGCCAAGATCGCGGGGCCAATTCACCCCTCCACTTT.

This clonotype was picked up many times. V usage is TRBV5-1 and J usage is TRBJ2-5; the D is unclear. The DNA end lines up better with TRBJ2-7; the J call may be wrong. Germline-derived CDR1 and CDR2 are SGHRS and YFSETQ. The CDR3 contains 14 residues. The CDR3 bases are TGCGCCAGCAGCTCCCCCCATGGCGTCTACGAGCAGTACTTC. Encoded protein: CASSSPHGVYEQYF.

This clonotype was seen only a few times. V gene TRBV7-9 combines with J gene TRBJ2-3; 13 bases align to TRBD2. Germline lookup yields CDR1 SEHNR and CDR2 FQNEAQ (reference sequence). The CDR3 is made up of 16 amino acids. After removal of 5 bases from V and 2 bases from J, the junction contained 4 bases not matched to a gene. DNA for the CDR3: TGTGCCAGCAGCACCGGACTAGCGGGGGTCACAGATACGCAGTATTTT. Its protein product is CASSTGLAGVTDTQYF.

A few counts support this clonotype. This chain uses TRBV9 with TRBJ2-7; the D gene is possibly TRBD2 (5 bases). Germline V lookup: CDR1 SGDLS, CDR2 YYNGEE. CDR3 size: 15 residues. V gave up 0 bases and J gave up 6 bases, with 16 bases separating them. The chain's CDR3 is CASSVGGLSSVEQYF. CDR3 nucleotides: TGTGCCAGCAGCGTAGGAGGACTTAGCAGTGTCGAGCAGTACTTC.

This clonotype has ten or more counts. The genes are TRBV20-1 and TRBJ1-1, with D uncertain. CDR1 and CDR2 (germline): DFQATT, SNEGSKA (reference sequence). Trimming took off 4 bases at V and 7 bases at J, with 13 bases between the two ends. CDR3 length: 12 amino acids. The chain's CDR3 is CSAIEGKDEAFF. The CDR3, as DNA: TGCAGTGCTATAGAAGGGAAGGATGAAGCTTTCTTT.

This clonotype was detected once. The V gene is TRBV5-1, the J gene TRBJ1-2; D is uncertain. Per the germline V gene, CDR1 is SGHRS and CDR2 is YFSETQ. The CDR3 sequence is 15 residues long. The V end lost 0 bases, the J end lost 3 bases, and 12 bases lay between the germline ends. The CDR3 loop is CASSLVVGPDYGYTF. CDR3 in DNA: TGCGCCAGCAGCTTGGTGGTGGGTCCGGACTATGGCTACACCTTC. The full variable domain, rest sourced from reference TRBV5-1 and TRBJ1-2, is KAGVTQTPRYLIKTRGQQVTLSCSPISGHRSVSWYQQTPGQGLQFLFEYFSETQRNKGNFPGRFSGRQFSNSRSEMNVSTLELGDSALYLCASSLVVGPDYGYTFGSGTRLTVV.

Remarks on this clonotype: The germline gene is not matched at one end of the junction; a read error may be the cause. The V and J genes are TRBV12-3 or TRBV12-4 and TRBJ1-2, with 7 nucleotides matching TRBD1. The CDR3 extends over 15 amino acids. The chain's CDR3 is CAGRRSGGRLYGYTF. The CDR3 bases are TGTGCCGGCAGGCGATCAGGGGGACGACTGTATGGCTACACCTTC.

This clonotype was counted a few times. V is TRBV3-1 and J is TRBJ2-5; D remains ambiguous. The J call may be faulty, since TRBJ2-7 better matches the DNA end. Germline V CDR1 and CDR2: LGHDT, YNNKEL (reference sequence). The CDR3 extends over 16 amino acids. This CDR3 reads CASSQGSILNGYEQYF. DNA for the CDR3: TGTGCCAGCAGCCAAGGCTCGATCCTTAATGGGTACGAGCAGTACTTC.

This CDR3 is CASSTEDTGGGELFF. CDR3 bases: TGTGCCAGCAGCACGGAGGACACGGGGGGCGGGGAGCTGTTTTTT. V and J are TRBV9 and TRBJ2-2; 7 bases line up with TRBD2. In germline, CDR1 is SGDLS, CDR2 YYNGEE. V lost 4 bases to trimming and J lost 7 bases; unmatched junction nucleotides: 10. The CDR3 sequence is 15 residues long.

This rearrangement joins TRBV11-2 to TRBJ2-5; D not resolved. The DNA matches TRBJ2-1 better at its end, which makes the J call doubtful. The CDR3 runs 15 residues. CDR1 and CDR2 from the germline V gene are SGHAT and FQNNGV. CDR3 DNA: TGTGCCAGCAGCTTTGGCCGGTCGGGTAACAATGAGCAGTTCTTC. It yields the protein CASSFGRSGNNEQFF.

V and J are TRBV7-3 and TRBJ2-1; D may correspond to TRBD1 or TRBD2 (5 bases each). Per the germline V gene, CDR1 is SGHTA and CDR2 is FQGTGA. V gave up 5 bases and J gave up 6 bases, with 17 bases separating them. CDR3 length: 15 amino acids. CDR3 sequence: CASSPGPGLSNEQFF. In DNA form, the CDR3 reads TGTGCCAGCAGCCCGGGCCCGGGGCTATCCAATGAGCAGTTCTTC.

The rearrangement uses TRBV18 and TRBJ2-5; 9 nucleotides line up with TRBD2. The J call may be mistaken, given a closer DNA end match to TRBJ2-1. This CDR3 is 15 amino acids long. The germline V gene has CDR1 KGHSH and CDR2 LQKENI. The CDR3 loop reads CASSDTLKREDEQFF. The CDR3 DNA reads TGTGCCAGCTCAGATACCTTAAAGCGGGAGGATGAGCAGTTCTTC.

The chain joins TRBV27 to TRBJ1-5; 8 nucleotides align to TRBD1. Germline CDR1 reads MNHEY; CDR2 reads SMNVEV (reference sequence). The V and J ends lost 5 bases and 2 bases, in that order; junction bases with no gene match: 11. There are 17 residues in the CDR3. The CDR3 loop is CASSTKQTGAGNQPQHF. CDR3 DNA: TGTGCCAGCAGTACAAAACAGACAGGGGCCGGCAATCAGCCCCAGCATTTT.

This clonotype has at least ten counts. The rearrangement links TRBV29-1 to TRBJ2-3; the D is unclear. The CDR3 is 11 residues long. Trimming took off 5 bases at V and 4 bases at J, with 7 bases between the two ends. Germline assignment: CDR1 SQVTM and CDR2 ANQGSEA. The CDR3, as DNA: TGCAGCGTTAGTATCGCAGATACGCAGTATTTT. Its translation: CSVSIADTQYF.

The V gene is TRBV19, the J gene TRBJ1-1, with D hard to call. The CDR3 is made up of 14 amino acids. V was clipped by 5 bases and J by 0 bases, with 10 bases between them. The germline gives CDR1 LNHDA, CDR2 SQIVND (reference sequence). The CDR3 DNA reads TGTGCCAGTAGTTGGCCACTCATGAACACTGAAGCTTTCTTT. Encoded protein: CASSWPLMNTEAFF.

The J gene is TRBJ2-5, the V gene TRBV20-1; 7 bases agree with TRBD2. The J call may not be correct, given that the DNA end is closer to TRBJ2-1. The CDR3 totals 12 residues. Looked up from germline, CDR1 is DFQATT and CDR2 is SNEGSKA (reference sequence). The CDR3 coding sequence is TGCAGTGCTAGAACTAGCGTAAATGAGCAGTTCTTC. Translation: CSARTSVNEQFF.

The chain is built from TRBV11-2 and TRBJ2-5; TRBD2 matches 9 bases. The J call may be in error: the DNA end matches TRBJ2-7 better. The CDR3 runs 15 residues. Germline V gene data show CDR1 as SGHAT and CDR2 as FQNNGV. CDR3 in amino acids: CASSPGTSRTYEQYF. CDR3 nucleotide sequence: TGTGCCAGCAGCCCCGGGACTAGCCGCACCTACGAGCAGTACTTC.

V and J are TRBV18 and TRBJ2-7; 9 nucleotides match TRBD1. The ends lost 4 bases at V and 5 bases at J; junction bases unmatched: 3. The CDR3 length is 13 residues. CDR1 and CDR2 from the germline V gene are KGHSH and LQKENI. The CDR3 protein is CASSRQGGDEQYF. The CDR3 coding sequence is TGTGCCAGCTCACGACAGGGGGGGGACGAGCAGTACTTC.

This clonotype has a count of ten or more. This chain links TRBV7-9 with TRBJ1-3; maybe TRBD1 (6 bases). Trimming cost V 5 bases and J 4 bases, with 15 bases left between them. This CDR3 region has 15 residues. CDR1 and CDR2 (germline): SEHNR, FQNEAQ (reference sequence). The CDR3 is CASSPPDRYGNTIYF. CDR3 bases: TGTGCCAGCAGCCCCCCGGACAGATACGGAAACACCATATATTTT.

V usage is TRBV3-1 and J usage is TRBJ2-4; perhaps TRBD2 as D (5 bases). Trimming left V 0 bases short and J 15 bases short, with 18 bases between. CDR1 and CDR2 from the germline V gene are LGHDT and YNNKEL (reference sequence). The CDR3 spans 14 residues. The CDR3 protein is CASSQDRPGGRTYF. Here the CDR3 DNA reads TGTGCCAGCAGCCAAGATAGGCCAGGAGGTAGGACGTACTTC.